This entry features one T cell receptor beta chain sequence. Authors' methods: From reference gene primer amplification, estimates of nucleated cell counts were derived. The repertoire was sequenced with immunoSEQ multiplex PCR; TCRdb's copy has only in-frame clones and lacks some. The V and J calls and clone size come from that table; D and trimming were worked out from the DNA. This sample has roughly 200,000 clones; about four fifths occur once, and the top ten carry 4% to 5.5%. The record originates from a study of blood T cell repertoires in COVID-19. Background on the study: The cDNA or gDNA used as material had been derived from T cells, B-cell-depleted T cells, or PBMCs.

Germline trimming cut 0 bases from V and 7 bases from J; bases unmatched to any gene: 6. The CDR3 is made up of 15 amino acids. Per germline, CDR1 MGHRA and CDR2 YSYEKL. The sample was peripheral blood. The TCR originated in a man aged 50 to 60 with active or convalescent COVID-19. The V call is TRBV4-1, the J call TRBJ1-5, with TRBD1 matching over 7 bases. The CDR3: CASSQEHRGLQPQHF. CDR3 in DNA: TGCGCCAGCAGCCAAGAGCACAGGGGTTTACAGCCCCAGCATTTT.